Listed below are T cell receptor beta chains from one sample, sequenced in a study of cytomegalovirus exposure and HLA in healthy donors. TCRdb's copy holds only in-frame clones and misses some; the assay was immunoSEQ multiplex PCR. The sample holds over 150,000 clones, 85% seen once. The material sequenced was PBMCs. Receptor source: a boy younger than 10 in good health and CMV-seronegative. The CDR3 runs from the conserved cysteine through the conserved F or W. D genes are given only for firm matches. Where a row states a size, it is once, few, many or the class of an expanded clone; other rows omit it.

v_call: TRBV30; d_call: TRBD2; j_call: TRBJ2-3; clone_size: NA; cdr3_nt: TGTGCCTGGAGTGTGTCGGGGGGATACACAGATACGCAGTATTTT; cdr3_aa: CAWSVSGGYTDTQYF
v_call: TRBV4-1; d_call: NA; j_call: TRBJ2-5; clone_size: NA; cdr3_nt: TGCGCCACGCAGGGGCTCGCCGGAGAGACCCAGTACTTC; cdr3_aa: CATQGLAGETQYF
v_call: TRBV6-1; d_call: NA; j_call: TRBJ2-7; clone_size: once; cdr3_nt: TGTGCCAGCAGTGAAGCAGTATGGCGGGATCTCTACGAGCAGTACTTC; cdr3_aa: CASSEAVWRDLYEQYF
v_call: TRBV5-5; d_call: NA; j_call: TRBJ1-2; clone_size: NA; cdr3_nt: TGTGCCAGCAGCTTGGAACAAAATAACTATGGCTACACCTTC; cdr3_aa: CASSLEQNNYGYTF
v_call: TRBV5-1; d_call: NA; j_call: TRBJ2-2; clone_size: NA; cdr3_nt: TGCGCCAGCAGCTTGGGGGGACAGAACACCGGGGAGCTGTTTTTT; cdr3_aa: CASSLGGQNTGELFF
v_call: TRBV28; d_call: TRBD1; j_call: TRBJ1-2; clone_size: NA; cdr3_nt: TGTGCCAGCAGTTTCCCCTCGGGACAGCTAAGTTATGGCTACACCTTC; cdr3_aa: CASSFPSGQLSYGYTF
v_call: TRBV2; d_call: TRBD2; j_call: TRBJ2-7; clone_size: NA; cdr3_nt: TGTGCCAGCAGTGAAGGCGGGAGCTCCTACGAGCAGTACTTC; cdr3_aa: CASSEGGSSYEQYF
v_call: TRBV6-4; d_call: TRBD2; j_call: TRBJ2-1; clone_size: NA; cdr3_nt: TGTGCCAGCCGGGGGGGCGCCTACAATGAGCAGTTCTTC; cdr3_aa: CASRGGAYNEQFF
v_call: TRBV19; d_call: NA; j_call: TRBJ2-1; clone_size: NA; cdr3_nt: TGTGCCAGTAGTATTGGGGGGGGGCCGGGCGATGAGCAGTTCTTC; cdr3_aa: CASSIGGGPGDEQFF
v_call: TRBV9; d_call: TRBD1; j_call: TRBJ1-6; clone_size: NA; cdr3_nt: TGTGCCAGCAGCGTGGACAGGGTCTCCTATAATTCACCCCTCCACTTT; cdr3_aa: CASSVDRVSYNSPLHF
v_call: TRBV5-4; d_call: TRBD1; j_call: TRBJ1-2; clone_size: NA; cdr3_nt: TGTGCCAGCAGCTCCGACAGGGGGAGGTTCAATGGCTACACCTTC; cdr3_aa: CASSSDRGRFNGYTF